The 11 T cell receptor beta chains listed next were all sequenced from one sample in a study of CD8 T cells in Susac syndrome. RNA was extracted with the RNeasy kit, and a quantity of about 0.5 to 1 ug was reverse transcribed using random hexamers. TCRdb re-derived calls from the immunoSEQ multiplex PCR reads in MiXCR, one entry per CDR3 protein. Of over 100,000 distinct CDR3 sequences in the sample, under 96% were seen once. Sample: CD4+ T cells from PBMCs. The receptors stem from a human donor with Susac syndrome.

V usage is TRBV15 and J usage is TRBJ2-7; D possibly corresponds to TRBD2 (6 bases). From germline, CDR1 is LNHNV and CDR2 YYDKDF (reference sequence). V lost 0 bases and J lost 0, with 12 bases in between. This CDR3 is 16 amino acids long. The CDR3 DNA follows: TGTGCCACCAGCAGAGAAGGGGTCGGGAGCTCCTACGAGCAGTACTTC. Its translation: CATSREGVGSSYEQYF.

The chain recombines TRBV12-3 or TRBV12-4 with TRBJ1-1, with a possible D match to TRBD1 (5 bases). The CDR3 contains 14 residues. Deletions cut 5 bases from V and 11 bases from J, with 21 bases between. CDR3: CASSLPVRGWEAFF. The CDR3 coding sequence is TGTGCCAGCAGTCTCCCCGTTAGGGGCTGGGAGGCTTTCTTT.

The genes are TRBV7-9 and TRBJ2-3; 14 positions match TRBD2. Germline CDR1 is SEHNR and CDR2 is FQNEAQ (reference sequence). CDR3 length equals 16 residues. After removal of 5 bases from V and 4 bases from J, the junction contained 5 bases not matched to a gene. The DNA of the CDR3 is TGTGCCAGCAGCACCGGACTAGCGGGAGGATCAGATACGCAGTATTTT. Translating it yields CASSTGLAGGSDTQYF.

The rearrangement joins TRBV12-3 or TRBV12-4 to TRBJ1-5; 10 nucleotides agree with TRBD1. The V segment lost 5 bases and the J segment 8 bases; nucleotides outside the gene matches: 6. This CDR3 comprises 14 residues. Here the CDR3 DNA reads TGTGCCAGCAGTCCCGACAGGGGGCTTGAGCCCCAGCATTTT. Amino acids: CASSPDRGLEPQHF.

Concerning this clonotype: Relative to the germline gene, one junction end is altered; a read error may explain this. The chain is built from TRBV9 and TRBJ2-7, with D perhaps matching TRBD1 or TRBD2 (5 bases each). Germline V CDR1 and CDR2: SGDLS, YYNGEE. This CDR3 has 8 residues. CDR3 in DNA: TGTGCCAGGGGGGACGATAACTTC. Its translation: CARGDDNF. Using reference TRBV9 and TRBJ2-7 for the parts outside the CDR3, the full variable domain is DSGVTQTPKHLITATGQRVTLRCSPRSGDLSVYWYQQSLDQGLQFLIQYYNGEERAKGNILERFSAQQFPDLHSELNLSSLELGDSALYFCARGDDNFGPGTRLTVT.

This chain uses TRBV20-1 with TRBJ2-7, with 14 bases lining up with TRBD2. The CDR3 has 16 amino acids. Germline trimming cut 6 bases from V and 3 bases from J; bases unmatched to any gene: 10. Germline loops: CDR1 DFQATT, CDR2 SNEGSKA (reference sequence). CDR3 loop: CSARMGTSGSFYEQYF. The CDR3 DNA follows: TGCAGTGCACGCATGGGGACTAGCGGGAGTTTCTACGAGCAGTACTTC.

This chain uses TRBV6-5 with TRBJ2-4; 9 nucleotides line up with TRBD2. Germline CDR1 is MNHEY and CDR2 is SVGAGI. Trimming at V came to 0 bases and at J to 9 bases, leaving 15 bases not matched to a gene. CDR3 size: 18 residues. DNA for the CDR3: TGTGCCAGCAGTTACTCGATCATAGCTAGCGGGAATATAGGCATTCAGTACTTC. Protein: CASSYSIIASGNIGIQYF.

V is TRBV7-2 and J is TRBJ2-7, with D tentatively TRBD1 or TRBD2 (5 bases each). Germline V lookup: CDR1 SGHTA, CDR2 FQGNSA. The CDR3 has 15 amino acids. V gave up 3 bases and J gave up 2 bases, with 14 bases separating them. CDR3 sequence (DNA): TGTGCCAGCAGCTTCACCGGGACCGACGCCTACGAGCAGTACTTC. This encodes CASSFTGTDAYEQYF.

V usage is TRBV7-2 and J usage is TRBJ1-5; the match to TRBD1 covers 11 bases. CDR3 length: 19 amino acids. J lost 0 bases, V lost 5 bases, and 12 bases had no gene match. From germline, CDR1 is SGHTA and CDR2 FQGNSA. CDR3 loop: CASSPRTGGRGYSNQPQHF. DNA for the CDR3: TGTGCCAGCAGCCCCCGGACAGGGGGCCGGGGATATAGCAATCAGCCCCAGCATTTT.

The count of this clonotype is one. The chain employs TRBV18 and TRBJ1-2; D is undetermined. The ends were cut back, 3 bases at V and 2 bases at J, with 7 bases in the middle. CDR1 and CDR2 (germline): KGHSH, LQKENI. The CDR3 has 13 amino acids. The CDR3 nucleotides are TGTGCCAGCTCACCGGAGGAGAACTATGGCTACACCTTC. Translated: CASSPEENYGYTF.

This chain links TRBV4-1 with TRBJ2-5; 8 bases are a match to TRBD2. The V gene's germline CDR1 is MGHRA and CDR2 YSYEKL. Trimming at V came to 6 bases and at J to 2 bases, leaving 8 bases not matched to a gene. The CDR3 sequence is 15 residues long. The chain's CDR3 is CASRPRGGTQETQYF. Here the CDR3 DNA reads TGCGCCAGCAGGCCCCGCGGGGGGACACAAGAGACCCAGTACTTC.